This TCR beta chain originates from a study of CXCR3-negative and CXCR3-positive naive CD8 T cells. The libraries of TRB cDNA were prepared using 5' RACE with UMI labels. TCRdb reprocessed the 5' RACE reads and reports one entry per CDR3 protein, with no DNA. With some 28,000 distinct CDR3 sequences in the sample, the ten largest clones hold 9.5% to 13%. By frequency, this clonotype is medium-sized. Germline lookup yields CDR1 SGHTA and CDR2 FQGTGA. This CDR3 comprises 14 residues. The genes are TRBV7-3 and TRBJ2-7; TCRdb lists TRBD1, though no DNA is available to test this call. This TCR came from a human donor in good health. Some clones in this sample may be carry-over from other donors' samples. The specimen was memory CD8+ T cells from blood. The chain's CDR3 is CASPPRDSSYEQYF. Filled out from reference TRBV7-3 and TRBJ2-7, the complete variable domain reads GAGVSQTPSNKVTEKGKYVELRCDPISGHTALYWYRQSLGQGPEFLIYFQGTGAADDSGLPNDRFFAVRPEGSVSTLKIQRTERGDSAVYLCASPPRDSSYEQYFGPGTRLTVT.